The clone carrying this T cell receptor beta chain has only a few counts. Its antigen is not known. The germline V gene has CDR1 MDHEN and CDR2 SYDVKM. Trimming removed 6 bases at V and 9 bases at J, with 15 bases between. The CDR3 is made up of 14 amino acids. The data derive from a study of beta chain features in type 1 diabetes. Study-wide context: All samples yielded around 99 million examined sorted cells.

The isolated RNA, all of it, was reverse transcribed, so expressed TCRB transcripts were what got sequenced. Sequencing was performed with immunoSEQ multiplex PCR; in TCRdb, only in-frame clones are kept and a portion is missing. The data contain about 160,000 clones, about 63% of them seen just once; the ten biggest clones take up 0.08% to 0.095%. About 110 mL of blood, on average, came from one heparinised draw per donor. Findings of the study overall: The analysis here could not establish whether HLA type shapes TCRB rearrangement. In patients and controls equally, PCR might favor templates that are shorter. Among all four CD4+ subsets, Type 1 diabetes patients had TCRB CDR3s that were moderately but significantly shorter.

V is TRBV28 and J is TRBJ1-6; the D gene is possibly TRBD1 (5 bases). The receptor comes from a man aged 25 to 45 with type 1 diabetes. Sequenced: naive CD4+ T cells from blood. The CDR3 protein is CASSPMGGGSPLHF. The CDR3 DNA sequence: TGTGCCAGCAGCCCCATGGGGGGAGGTTCACCCCTCCACTTT.